A single sample gave rise to the 10 T cell receptor beta chains below, sequenced in a study of CD8+ T cells in alopecia areata. The treatment here: oral pan-JAK inhibitor, 5-10 mg twice daily. RNA was extracted and reverse transcribed into cDNA as the sequencing template. Repertoires were generated with immunoSEQ multiplex PCR, while TCRdb's copy carries only in-frame clones and drops some. The sample consists of fewer than 200,000 clones, around 58% of them appearing once. The material sequenced was CD4+ T cells sorted from blood, taken at approximately week 56, from a patient treated with tofacitinib. These receptors were taken from a human donor with alopecia areata.

The genes are TRBV19 and TRBJ1-5; D might be TRBD1 (5 bases). V lost 3 bases to trimming and J lost 1 base, with 10 bases between them. The germline CDR1 and CDR2 sequences are LNHDA and SQIVND (reference sequence). This CDR3 region has 15 residues. The CDR3 DNA reads as TGTGCCAGTAGTATTTTGACAGAGAGCAATCAGCCCCAGCATTTT. Its protein is CASSILTESNQPQHF.

The chain recombines TRBV25-1 with TRBJ1-4, with unresolved D. CDR1 MGHDK and CDR2 SYGVNS come from the germline V gene. V lost 10 bases and J 0 bases, leaving 12 bases between the germline ends. The CDR3 loop spans 14 amino acids. In DNA form, the CDR3 reads TGTGCCACCAAAGACCCTGCAACTAATGAAAAACTGTTTTTT. Encoded protein: CATKDPATNEKLFF.

This clone occurred a few times. The chain joins TRBV29-1 to TRBJ2-7, with D tentatively TRBD2 (6 bases). Germline CDR1 reads SQVTM; CDR2 reads ANQGSEA. The V and J ends lost 7 bases and 0 bases respectively, with 13 bases between them. This CDR3 is built from 13 residues. CDR3 DNA: TGCAGCGCCTCCGGGACTTCCTCCTACGAGCAGTACTTC. Protein: CSASGTSSYEQYF.

The chain is built from TRBV30 and TRBJ1-5; no definite D call. Germline CDR1 GTSNPN, CDR2 SVGIG (reference sequence). The CDR3 contains 16 residues. Trimming removed 1 base from V and 2 bases from J, with 15 bases in between. As DNA, the CDR3 is TGTGCCTGGAGTGCCCACTCGGCAGATGGCAATCAGCCCCAGCATTTT. Amino acid sequence: CAWSAHSADGNQPQHF. The whole variable domain, filled in from reference TRBV30 and TRBJ1-5, reads SQTIHQWPATLVQPVGSPLSLECTVEGTSNPNLYWYRQAAGRGLQLLFYSVGIGQISSEVPQNLSASRPQDRQFILSSKKLLLSDSGFYLCAWSAHSADGNQPQHFGDGTRLSIL.

The chain employs TRBV2 and TRBJ2-5, with D possibly being TRBD2 (5 bases). CDR1 SNHLY and CDR2 FYNNEI come from the germline V gene. Trimming shortened V by 5 bases and J by 2 bases, and 9 bases separated the two germline ends. CDR3 length equals 13 residues. CDR3 residues: CASSRELQETQYF. The CDR3 DNA sequence: TGTGCCAGCAGTAGGGAGCTACAAGAGACCCAGTACTTC.

This clone was observed a handful of times. This same CDR3 is encoded by further DNA sequences in the sample. The chain is built from TRBV4-1 and TRBJ2-3; D gene uncertain. This CDR3 spans 12 amino acids. The germline V and J ends were trimmed by 2 bases and 3 bases, with 3 bases remaining between them. Germline V CDR1 and CDR2: MGHRA, YSYEKL. The CDR3 DNA is TGCGCCAGCAGCCAACCGACAGATACGCAGTATTTT. Its protein is CASSQPTDTQYF.

This clone has only a few counts. The chain carries TRBV29-1 and TRBJ1-1; D gene unclear. In germline, CDR1 is SQVTM, CDR2 ANQGSEA. Trimming pared 4 bases from V and 3 bases from J, leaving 15 bases between. This CDR3 region has 14 residues. The CDR3 DNA reads as TGCAGCGTTGCCCTTGGACGGGAACACACTGAAGCTTTCTTT. This gives the protein CSVALGREHTEAFF.

A few counts support this clone. The chain recombines TRBV19 with TRBJ1-2; TRBD1 is a possible D gene (6 bases). Trimming took off 9 bases at V and 2 bases at J, with 16 bases between the two ends. There are 14 residues in the CDR3. Germline assignment: CDR1 LNHDA and CDR2 SQIVND (reference sequence). The CDR3 here is CASIHRVGNYGYTF. CDR3 DNA sequence: TGTGCCAGCATTCACAGGGTGGGGAACTATGGCTACACCTTC.

The chain uses TRBV29-1 and TRBJ2-1; D call uncertain. Germline lookup yields CDR1 SQVTM and CDR2 ANQGSEA. Trimming shortened V by 7 bases and J by 7 bases, and 8 bases separated the two germline ends. The CDR3 sequence is 10 residues long. As DNA, the CDR3 is TGCAGCGGGCGGATTAATGAGCAGTTCTTC. It is translated as CSGRINEQFF.

A note on this clone: One end of the junction does not line up with germline, which may come from a read error. The CDR3 coding sequence is TGTGCCACCAACAGAGTCGGCGAACTAGCCAAAAACATTCAGTACTTC. It yields the protein CATNRVGELAKNIQYF. This chain links TRBV15 with TRBJ2-4; no clear D. Germline CDR1 LNHNV, CDR2 YYDKDF (reference sequence). This CDR3 region has 16 residues.